Shown below are 14 T cell receptor beta chains from a single sample sequenced in a study of CD8+ T cells in alopecia areata. Treatment meaning: oral pan-JAK inhibitor, 5-10 mg twice daily. Extracted RNA was reverse transcribed into cDNA, the sequencing template. Profiled with immunoSEQ multiplex PCR; TCRdb holds only in-frame clones, not every one. The sample lists 200,000 or so clones; roughly 50% were seen once. Sequencing used CD4+ T cells sorted from blood, obtained at week 24, from a patient treated with tofacitinib. The receptor source for this set is a human donor with alopecia areata.

The chain links TRBV6-6 to TRBJ1-1, with TRBD1 matching over 7 bases. The V gene's germline CDR1 is MNHNY and CDR2 SVGAGI (reference sequence). The CDR3 extends over 15 amino acids. The V segment lost 5 bases and the J segment 5 bases; nucleotides outside the gene matches: 11. CDR3 sequence reads: CASSRLQGGETEAFF. The CDR3 DNA sequence: TGTGCCAGCAGTCGACTCCAGGGGGGAGAAACTGAAGCTTTCTTT.

The chain has TRBV2 and TRBJ2-7, with TRBD1 matching over 8 bases. CDR3 size: 13 residues. CDR1 SNHLY and CDR2 FYNNEI come from the germline V gene. J was trimmed by 6 bases and V by 7 bases; bases with no gene match: 8. CDR3 nucleotide sequence: TGTGCCAGCACACGCCAGGGGGCAGGCGAGCAGTACTTC. This sequence encodes CASTRQGAGEQYF.

The J gene is TRBJ2-3, the V gene TRBV10-3; 9 bases align to TRBD1. Germline CDR1 is ENHRY and CDR2 is SYGVKD. Trimming cost V 5 bases and J 0 bases; bases outside gene matches: 6. The CDR3 runs 16 residues. The CDR3: CAISPGTGSSTDTQYF. The CDR3 coding sequence is TGTGCCATCAGTCCCGGGACAGGGTCAAGCACAGATACGCAGTATTTT.

This clone was observed many times. V and J are TRBV11-2 and TRBJ2-1; D is possibly TRBD2 (7 bases). V was shortened by 2 bases and J by 1 base, with 15 bases between the two germline ends. The CDR3 has 17 amino acids. CDR1 SGHAT and CDR2 FQNNGV come from the germline V gene. The CDR3 reads CASSLSAGAWSYNEQFF. Here the CDR3 DNA reads TGTGCCAGCAGCTTATCGGCGGGGGCTTGGTCCTACAATGAGCAGTTCTTC.

This clone has a handful of counts. This chain uses TRBV7-2 with TRBJ2-1; 8 nucleotides line up with TRBD1. The germline gives CDR1 SGHTA, CDR2 FQGNSA. V lost 5 bases, J lost 3 bases, and 3 bases stayed unmatched. CDR3 size: 14 residues. The CDR3 spells CASSKGQVYNEQFF. CDR3 bases: TGTGCCAGCAGCAAGGGACAGGTCTACAATGAGCAGTTCTTC. Full variable domain (outside the CDR3, taken from reference TRBV7-2 and TRBJ2-1): GAGVSQSPSNKVTEKGKDVELRCDPISGHTALYWYRQSLGQGLEFLIYFQGNSAPDKSGLPSDRFSAERTGGSVSTLTIQRTQQEDSAVYLCASSKGQVYNEQFFGPGTRLTVL.

The chain combines TRBV7-2 with TRBJ2-7, with 7 bases aligning to TRBD1. The length of the CDR3 is 14 residues. Trimming at V came to 3 bases and at J to 6 bases, leaving 8 bases not matched to a gene. From germline, CDR1 is SGHTA and CDR2 FQGNSA. The CDR3 nucleotides are TGTGCCAGCAGCTTCCCCGGTAGGACAGGCGAGCAGTACTTC. It encodes CASSFPGRTGEQYF.

J is TRBJ2-3 and V is TRBV4-3; 9 bases fit TRBD2. The CDR3 loop spans 18 amino acids. With V trimmed by 0 bases and J by 0 bases, 7 bases remained unmatched. Germline lookup yields CDR1 LGHNA and CDR2 YSLEER. CDR3 loop: CASSQDWTSGRSTDTQYF. The DNA for the CDR3 is TGCGCCAGCAGCCAAGACTGGACCAGCGGGAGGAGCACAGATACGCAGTATTTT.

The rearrangement joins TRBV30 to TRBJ1-4, with D possibly TRBD1 on 5 matching bases. V was trimmed by 5 bases and J by 4 bases, leaving 14 bases between them. Germline V gene sequence: CDR1 GTSNPN, CDR2 SVGIG (reference sequence). The CDR3 totals 14 residues. CDR3 residues: CAWALGRYNEKLFF. The DNA of the CDR3 is TGTGCCTGGGCTTTGGGGCGCTATAATGAAAAACTGTTTTTT.

About this clone: A read error may account for a junction end that differs from germline. Written as DNA, the CDR3 is TGTGCCAGCAGATTAACAGGGGACGAACGGACTGAAGCTTTCTTT. Protein product: CASRLTGDERTEAFF. The gene calls are TRBV7-3 and TRBJ1-1; TRBD1 agrees at 7 bases. This CDR3 region has 15 residues. Germline values: CDR1 SGHTA, CDR2 FQGTGA.

There are a few counts of this clone. The rearrangement links TRBV30 to TRBJ2-5; D is perhaps TRBD1 (5 bases). With 5 bases removed from V and 3 bases from J, the gap between germline ends came to 16 bases. CDR3 length equals 14 residues. CDR1 is GTSNPN and CDR2 is SVGIG in the germline V gene (reference sequence). CDR3 coding DNA: TGTGCCTGGGAAATCATCCCAGGGAAAGAGACCCAGTACTTC. Translating gives CAWEIIPGKETQYF.

The J gene is TRBJ2-7, the V gene TRBV20-1; no clear D. Per the germline V gene, CDR1 is DFQATT and CDR2 is SNEGSKA (reference sequence). The CDR3 totals 10 residues. V dropped 3 bases and J dropped 6 bases, with 6 bases sitting between them. The chain's CDR3 is CSASPLEQYF. The CDR3 DNA reads as TGCAGTGCTAGCCCTCTCGAGCAGTACTTC.

The chain combines TRBV5-1 with TRBJ2-1, with no clear D. CDR1 is SGHRS, CDR2 YFSETQ, per germline. There are 14 residues in the CDR3. Deletions cut 2 bases from V and 8 bases from J, with 14 bases between. CDR3 loop: CASSLGRNFDEQFF. The CDR3 DNA reads TGCGCCAGCAGCTTAGGTAGGAACTTCGATGAGCAGTTCTTC.

The chain uses TRBV9 and TRBJ2-7; 7 bases are shared with TRBD2. CDR3 length equals 14 residues. Per the germline V gene, CDR1 is SGDLS and CDR2 is YYNGEE. The V gene end was trimmed by 0 bases and the J gene end by 5 bases; junction bases not matched to a gene: 5. The CDR3 loop is CASSVGEGSDEQYF. The DNA for the CDR3 is TGTGCCAGCAGCGTAGGGGAGGGTTCCGACGAGCAGTACTTC. The full variable domain, with the rest looked up from reference TRBV9 and TRBJ2-7, is DSGVTQTPKHLITATGQRVTLRCSPRSGDLSVYWYQQSLDQGLQFLIQYYNGEERAKGNILERFSAQQFPDLHSELNLSSLELGDSALYFCASSVGEGSDEQYFGPGTRLTVT.

There are a few counts of this clone. The chain carries TRBV10-3 and TRBJ2-5; 8 bases line up with TRBD2. The CDR3 contains 13 residues. Germline lookup yields CDR1 ENHRY and CDR2 SYGVKD. After removal of 6 bases from V and 5 bases from J, the junction contained 5 bases not matched to a gene. This chain's CDR3 is CAISGTRGETQYF. The CDR3 DNA follows: TGTGCCATCAGCGGGACTAGAGGCGAGACCCAGTACTTC.